This T cell receptor beta chain was recovered during a study of brain metastases from non-small cell lung cancer. Findings and caveats of the study: Brain metastases shared most TCR repertoire with primaries, with sparse T cells. Compared with primary tumors, brain metastases showed less T-cell infiltration. Compared with their matched primary tumors, roughly two thirds of brain metastases showed expanded T-cell clones.

TCRdb keeps only in-frame clones here, not all; method: immunoSEQ multiplex PCR. The table records 4,600 or so clones, around nine tenths of them present only once. Trimming removed 5 bases at V and 8 bases at J, with 12 bases between. The CDR3 length is 12 residues. Regarding this clone: Antigen unknown.

The chain combines TRBV12-3 or TRBV12-4 with TRBJ1-1; TRBD1 is a possible D gene (6 bases). This TCR was sampled from a donor at least 40 years old with non-small cell lung cancer. The source material was tissue from a brain metastasis. CDR3 sequence reads: CASSPLGTEAFF. DNA of the CDR3: TGTGCCAGCAGTCCCCTGGGGACAGAAGCTTTCTTT.